The source of this T cell receptor beta chain is a study of a mutant IDH1 vaccine in newly diagnosed glioma. Study in general: Patients began vaccination 4-6 weeks after radiotherapy alone, or with temozolomide cycles.

The time point is: week 11, during vaccination. A single vaccine dose contained 300 ug of mutant IDH1 20-mer peptide, and topical imiquimod was used with it. In every donor, the tumor was a new WHO grade 3 or 4 IDH1-mutant, ATRX-lost astrocytoma. Only in-frame clones appear in the TCRdb table, and some are missing; sequencing was by immunoSEQ multiplex PCR. The sample carries about 52,000 clones, 91% recorded once. Notes on this clone: Its specificity is not known.

CDR3 size: 15 residues. Germline CDR1 is SGDLS and CDR2 is YYNGEE. V lost 4 bases and J lost 6; bases outside the gene matches: 9. The source material was PBMCs, sampled from a glioma patient whose treatment included an IDH1 peptide vaccine. The source of this sequence is a man aged 45-65 years with glioma. This chain connects TRBV9 to TRBJ2-1; 8 bases align to TRBD2. The CDR3 sequence is CASSPHAGGRNEQFF. CDR3 bases: TGTGCCAGCAGCCCCCACGCGGGGGGCCGCAATGAGCAGTTCTTC. Complete variable domain (other parts from reference TRBV9 and TRBJ2-1): DSGVTQTPKHLITATGQRVTLRCSPRSGDLSVYWYQQSLDQGLQFLIQYYNGEERAKGNILERFSAQQFPDLHSELNLSSLELGDSALYFCASSPHAGGRNEQFFGPGTRLTVL.